This T cell receptor beta chain comes out of a study of T cells after yellow fever vaccination. Template switching by 5'RACE produced TCR cDNA, adding a universal primer site and UMIs. Via MiXCR, TCRdb re-called the 5' RACE reads, giving one row per CDR3 protein. The repertoire holds 400,000 or so distinct CDR3 sequences, 11% seen once, with more than 15% in the top ten. Comment on this clonotype: Antigen: not known. The germline gene is not matched at one end of the junction; a read error may be the cause.

The CDR3 is 15 amino acids. In germline, CDR1 is SGHKS, CDR2 YYEKEE (reference sequence). Whole-study results and caveats: Among all clonotypes, a small share was observed in both CD4 and CD8 compartments. The study found a weaker secondary response that peaked faster, day 5 versus 15. Once the booster was given, most primary-vaccination clones reappeared, at 95% to 97% for CD4 and 88% for CD8.

This chain connects TRBV5-5 to TRBJ2-1, with D possibly matching TRBD2 (6 bases). This receptor was taken from a man between 18 and 29 years old who received the YFV17D yellow fever vaccine. The sequencing here drew on PBMCs, taken on the day of the first yellow fever vaccination. CDR3 loop: CASCLPGLEYNEQFF. CDR3 coding DNA: TGTGCCAGCTGCTTACCGGGACTGGAGTACAATGAGCAGTTCTTC.